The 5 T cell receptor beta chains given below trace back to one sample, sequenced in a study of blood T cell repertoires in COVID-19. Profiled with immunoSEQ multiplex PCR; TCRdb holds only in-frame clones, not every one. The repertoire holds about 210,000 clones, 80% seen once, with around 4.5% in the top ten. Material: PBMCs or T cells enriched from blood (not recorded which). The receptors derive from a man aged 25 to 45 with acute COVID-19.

The CDR3 spells CASTETGSEQYF. The CDR3 DNA is TGTGCCAGCACCGAGACAGGGAGCGAGCAGTACTTC. The chain uses TRBV6-5 and TRBJ2-7, with 7 bases fitting TRBD1. The J segment lost 6 bases and the V segment lost 7 bases, leaving 6 bases of the junction unmatched. CDR1 is MNHEY, CDR2 SVGAGI, per germline. There are 12 residues in the CDR3.

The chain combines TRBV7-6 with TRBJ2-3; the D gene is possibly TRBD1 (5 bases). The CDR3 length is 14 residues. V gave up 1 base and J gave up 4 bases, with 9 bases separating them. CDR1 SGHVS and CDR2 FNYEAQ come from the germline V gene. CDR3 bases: TGTGCCAGCAGCTTAGATCAGGGCCCAGATACGCAGTATTTT. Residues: CASSLDQGPDTQYF.

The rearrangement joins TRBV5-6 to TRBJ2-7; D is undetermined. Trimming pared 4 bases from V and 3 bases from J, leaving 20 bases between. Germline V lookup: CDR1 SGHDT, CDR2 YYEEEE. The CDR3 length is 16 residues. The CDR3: CASSRNAEQYFYEQYF. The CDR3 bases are TGTGCCAGCAGCCGCAACGCGGAGCAATACTTCTACGAGCAGTACTTC.

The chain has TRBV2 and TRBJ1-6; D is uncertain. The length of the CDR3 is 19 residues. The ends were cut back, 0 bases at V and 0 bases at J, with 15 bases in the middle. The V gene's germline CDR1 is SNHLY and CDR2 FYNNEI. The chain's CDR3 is CASSEAGQPGSSYNSPLHF. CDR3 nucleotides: TGTGCCAGCAGTGAAGCCGGTCAGCCGGGGAGCTCCTATAATTCACCCCTCCACTTT.

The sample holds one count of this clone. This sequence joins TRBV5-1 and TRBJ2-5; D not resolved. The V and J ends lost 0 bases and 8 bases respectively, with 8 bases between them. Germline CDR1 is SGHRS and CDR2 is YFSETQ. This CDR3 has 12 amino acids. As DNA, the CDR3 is TGCGCCAGCAGCTTGGGGCAGGCTACCCAGTACTTC. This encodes CASSLGQATQYF.